This entry lists 18 T cell receptor beta chains sequenced from one sample in a study of a mutant IDH1 vaccine in newly diagnosed glioma. Here immunoSEQ multiplex PCR was the method, and the copy in TCRdb shows in-frame clones only, minus some. The sample has 70,000 to 100,000 clones; roughly 80% are singletons. Regarding time point: baseline, week 1 (first vaccination visit). Described treatment: pre-vaccination baseline after standard-of-care therapy. The source was PBMCs, collected from a glioma patient treated with radiotherapy, temozolomide or both. The receptors were sampled from a man aged 40-50 years with glioma. Some clones in this sample may be carry-over from other donors' samples.

V and J are TRBV18 and TRBJ1-1; no reliable D call. Trimming shortened V by 3 bases and J by 3 bases, and 14 bases separated the two germline ends. Per germline, CDR1 KGHSH and CDR2 LQKENI. The CDR3 contains 15 residues. The CDR3 loop reads CASSPVFKGYTEAFF. The CDR3 DNA follows: TGTGCCAGCTCACCGGTTTTCAAGGGTTACACTGAAGCTTTCTTT.

CDR3 in amino acids: CASSDSQGGVGYTF. CDR3 DNA: TGCGCCAGCAGCGATTCCCAGGGAGGAGTTGGCTACACCTTC. This chain uses TRBV5-1 with TRBJ1-2, with D perhaps TRBD1 (5 bases). Germline loops: CDR1 SGHRS, CDR2 YFSETQ. Trimming took 4 bases from V and 7 from J, leaving 17 bases between them. There are 14 residues in the CDR3.

This clone was observed a few times. CDR3 amino acids: CASSLLGAGEQYF. CDR3 DNA sequence: TGTGCCAGCAGTTTATTGGGGGCCGGGGAGCAGTACTTC. J is TRBJ2-7 and V is TRBV28; the D gene is possibly TRBD1 (6 bases). Germline CDR1 reads MDHEN; CDR2 reads SYDVKM. The CDR3 has 13 amino acids. The V gene lost 1 base and the J gene lost 7 bases, with 11 bases spanning the gap.

The genes are TRBV9 and TRBJ2-3; the match to TRBD1 covers 10 bases. The trim removed 3 bases at V and 1 base at J, leaving 5 bases unmatched. CDR1 and CDR2 (germline): SGDLS, YYNGEE. The CDR3 extends over 16 amino acids. CDR3 sequence reads: CASSERTGGGTDTQYF. The CDR3 region has the DNA TGTGCCAGCAGCGAGAGGACAGGGGGTGGCACAGATACGCAGTATTTT.

The chain has TRBV5-6 and TRBJ2-3; no reliable D call. Between the trimmed V and J ends, which lost 4 bases and 3 bases, there was a span of 9 bases. Germline CDR1 is SGHDT and CDR2 is YYEEEE. The CDR3 is made up of 13 amino acids. This chain's CDR3 is CASSIRQTDTQYF. The CDR3 DNA reads as TGTGCCAGCAGCATCCGCCAGACAGATACGCAGTATTTT.

The chain combines TRBV2 with TRBJ1-2; D gene uncertain. CDR1 and CDR2 from the germline V gene are SNHLY and FYNNEI. CDR3 length equals 12 residues. With 4 bases removed from V and 8 bases from J, the gap between germline ends came to 11 bases. The CDR3 reads CASSAQVHGYTF. CDR3 nucleotide sequence: TGTGCCAGCAGTGCCCAGGTCCACGGCTACACCTTC.

The V call is TRBV5-1, the J call TRBJ2-7; D not resolved. With 4 bases removed from V and 2 bases from J, the gap between germline ends came to 16 bases. The germline V gene encodes CDR1 SGHRS and CDR2 YFSETQ. The length of the CDR3 is 15 residues. Written as DNA, the CDR3 is TGCGCCAGCAGCCTAGGAGTCGCCGGACCCTACGAGCAGTACTTC. Translating it yields CASSLGVAGPYEQYF.

The chain recombines TRBV5-6 with TRBJ2-5; 12 bases align to TRBD1. V lost 4 bases to trimming and J lost 5 bases; unmatched junction nucleotides: 15. The CDR3 totals 18 residues. Germline CDR1 reads SGHDT; CDR2 reads YYEEEE. CDR3 bases: TGTGCCAGCAGCCGAGACCGGGACAGGGGGCGCATGTCGGAGACCCAGTACTTC. Encoded protein: CASSRDRDRGRMSETQYF.

V gene TRBV11-1 combines with J gene TRBJ1-6; TRBD1 is a possible D gene (5 bases). The CDR3 consists of 13 residues. The ends were cut back, 5 bases at V and 7 bases at J, with 9 bases in the middle. Germline lookup yields CDR1 SGHAT and CDR2 FQDESV (reference sequence). The CDR3 is CASSTRDNSPLHF. The CDR3 DNA follows: TGTGCCAGCAGCACCAGGGACAATTCACCCCTCCACTTT.

The gene calls are TRBV18 and TRBJ2-5; TRBD1 might be the D (6 bases). The CDR3 has 16 residues. Germline lookup yields CDR1 KGHSH and CDR2 LQKENI. The germline V and J ends were trimmed by 2 bases and 1 base, with 14 bases remaining between them. The CDR3 spells CASSPISGQTQETQYF. The CDR3 DNA sequence: TGTGCCAGCTCACCAATCTCTGGACAGACCCAAGAGACCCAGTACTTC.

The chain uses TRBV6-5 and TRBJ2-5, with a tentative D call TRBD1 (6 bases). Trimming removed 5 bases at V and 1 base at J, with 8 bases between. In germline, CDR1 is MNHEY, CDR2 SVGAGI. The CDR3 length is 13 residues. CDR3 nucleotides: TGTGCCAGCAGTCCGACAGGCCAAGAGACCCAGTACTTC. This encodes CASSPTGQETQYF.

This chain connects TRBV12-5 to TRBJ2-7; D is undetermined. In germline, CDR1 is LGHNT, CDR2 FRNRAP. The V and J ends lost 1 base and 7 bases respectively, with 11 bases between them. The CDR3 runs to 13 residues. The CDR3 loop is CASGLGPVREQYF. The DNA for the CDR3 is TGTGCTAGTGGTTTGGGGCCGGTGAGGGAGCAGTACTTC.

This chain joins TRBV5-8 and TRBJ1-2, with 9 bases identical to TRBD1. The V and J ends lost 0 bases and 4 bases, in that order; junction bases with no gene match: 10. The CDR3 is made up of 17 amino acids. From germline, CDR1 is SGHTS and CDR2 YDEGEE. This chain's CDR3 is CASSLERRTGVRYGYTF. The CDR3 bases are TGTGCCAGCAGCTTGGAGCGCCGGACAGGGGTACGCTATGGCTACACCTTC.

The chain is built from TRBV5-1 and TRBJ2-5; D assignment may be TRBD1 or TRBD2 (5 bases each). The CDR3 covers 15 residues. V dropped 3 bases and J dropped 2 bases, with 14 bases sitting between them. Germline V gene data show CDR1 as SGHRS and CDR2 as YFSETQ. CDR3 region: CASSSGTGTQETQYF. The DNA for the CDR3 is TGCGCCAGCAGCTCTGGCACCGGGACGCAAGAGACCCAGTACTTC.

The V gene is TRBV7-8, the J gene TRBJ1-1; D gene uncertain. Trimming took off 0 bases at V and 11 bases at J, with 13 bases between the two ends. The CDR3 spans 13 residues. Germline CDR1 and CDR2: SGHVS and FQNEAQ. The CDR3 nucleotides read TGTGCCAGCAGCTTAGCGGGCAGCCCGGGGGCTTTCTTT. This codes for CASSLAGSPGAFF.

This chain uses TRBV27 with TRBJ2-2, with D perhaps TRBD2 (6 bases). The CDR3 loop spans 14 amino acids. Trimming took off 6 bases at V and 7 bases at J, with 15 bases between the two ends. The germline V gene encodes CDR1 MNHEY and CDR2 SMNVEV (reference sequence). The CDR3 bases are TGTGCCAGCAGGTGGACTGGAGCGGGCGGGGAGCTGTTTTTT. This translates into CASRWTGAGGELFF.

The chain joins TRBV7-9 to TRBJ2-7; no reliable D call. The V end was cut by 5 bases, the J end by 6 bases, with 14 bases between. CDR3 length: 13 residues. Looked up from germline, CDR1 is SEHNR and CDR2 is FQNEAQ (reference sequence). CDR3: CASSRSTAGEQYF. In nucleotides, the CDR3 is TGTGCCAGCAGCCGAAGCACGGCAGGCGAGCAGTACTTC.

The chain carries TRBV2 and TRBJ1-4, with TRBD1 matching 12 bases. Germline trimming cut 8 bases from V and 4 bases from J; bases unmatched to any gene: 5. Per the germline V gene, CDR1 is SNHLY and CDR2 is FYNNEI. CDR3 length: 15 amino acids. The CDR3 loop is CASSGQGALNEKLFF. The CDR3 DNA reads TGTGCCAGCTCGGGACAGGGGGCGCTTAATGAAAAACTGTTTTTT.